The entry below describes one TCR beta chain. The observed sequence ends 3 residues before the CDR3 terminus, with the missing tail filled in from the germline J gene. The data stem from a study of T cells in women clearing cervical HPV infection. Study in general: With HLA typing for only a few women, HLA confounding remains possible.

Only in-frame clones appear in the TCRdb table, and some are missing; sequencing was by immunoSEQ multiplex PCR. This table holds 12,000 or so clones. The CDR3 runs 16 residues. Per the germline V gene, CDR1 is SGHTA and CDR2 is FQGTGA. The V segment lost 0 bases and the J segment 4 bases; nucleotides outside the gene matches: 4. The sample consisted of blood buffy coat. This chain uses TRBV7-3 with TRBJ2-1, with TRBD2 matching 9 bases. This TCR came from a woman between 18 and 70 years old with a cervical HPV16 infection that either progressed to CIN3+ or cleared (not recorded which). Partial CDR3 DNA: TGTGCCAGCAGCTTAACTGGGCGGGGGGGGTACAATGAG. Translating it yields CASSLTGRGGYNE. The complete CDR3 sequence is CASSLTGRGGYNEQFF.